This T cell receptor beta chain was identified during a study of graft-versus-host responses after intestinal transplantation. Study-wide context: Tacrolimus plus steroids were given to all recipients for 3 to 4 years, preceded by anti-thymocyte globulin induction.

Remarks on this clone: Its matching antigen is unknown.

Germline loops: CDR1 LNHNV, CDR2 YYDKDF (reference sequence). This CDR3 is 13 amino acids long. V shed 3 bases and J shed 8 bases, with 10 bases lying between them. Using immunoSEQ multiplex PCR, the repertoire was profiled, and TCRdb retains in-frame clones only, with some absent. The sample has 71,000 or so clones; 90% are singletons. The receptor was isolated from a human donor who received an intestinal transplant. The sample here was unstimulated CD8+ T cells sorted from spleen or lymph node cells, taken before intestinal transplant. The rearrangement links TRBV15 to TRBJ1-4; a weak D match, TRBD1 (6 bases). CDR3 loop: CATSRSGGEKLFF. Here the CDR3 DNA reads TGTGCCACCAGCAGGAGCGGGGGCGAAAAACTGTTTTTT.